What follows are 24 T cell receptor beta chains derived from one specimen sequenced in a study of blood T cell repertoires in COVID-19. Sequenced by immunoSEQ multiplex PCR; TCRdb stores in-frame clones only, minus some. The repertoire holds 70,000 to 100,000 clones, with roughly 90% as singletons. The sample was peripheral blood. The origin of the receptors is a woman of 80 years or more with active or convalescent COVID-19.

The V call is TRBV5-4, the J call TRBJ2-1; D is ambiguous. CDR3 size: 12 residues. Germline assignment: CDR1 SGHNT and CDR2 YYREEE (reference sequence). Trimming cost V 5 bases and J 4 bases, with 7 bases left between them. In DNA form, the CDR3 reads TGTGCCAGCAGTACTACTTACAATGAGCAGTTCTTC. Its protein product is CASSTTYNEQFF.

The chain links TRBV6-5 to TRBJ2-2, with no clear D. Between the trimmed V and J ends, which lost 5 bases and 0 bases, there was a span of 10 bases. The germline V gene encodes CDR1 MNHEY and CDR2 SVGAGI. The length of the CDR3 is 15 residues. The CDR3 DNA is TGTGCCAGCAGTCGCAGGCAGACGAACACCGGGGAGCTGTTTTTT. Protein: CASSRRQTNTGELFF.

V and J are TRBV6-5 and TRBJ1-5; 9 positions match TRBD1. The CDR3 is 15 amino acids. The V segment lost 6 bases and the J segment 7 bases; nucleotides outside the gene matches: 10. Germline loops: CDR1 MNHEY, CDR2 SVGAGI. This chain's CDR3 is CASRGGTGFWQPQHF. The CDR3 coding sequence is TGTGCCAGCAGGGGAGGGACAGGGTTTTGGCAGCCCCAGCATTTT.

The chain uses TRBV5-1 and TRBJ1-6; the match to TRBD1 covers 9 bases. The CDR3 is made up of 15 amino acids. With 4 bases clipped from V and 10 bases from J, the junction kept 9 bases outside the gene matches. Germline CDR1 and CDR2: SGHRS and YFSETQ. DNA for the CDR3: TGCGCCAGCAGCCGCGGGGACAGGGAAAAATCACCCCTCCACTTT. Translated: CASSRGDREKSPLHF.

The chain is built from TRBV27 and TRBJ2-7; a possible D gene is TRBD2 (7 bases). Germline V gives CDR1 MNHEY, CDR2 SMNVEV (reference sequence). This CDR3 spans 15 amino acids. V gave up 2 bases and J gave up 2 bases, with 13 bases separating them. The CDR3: CASSLRGAAPYEQYF. The CDR3 DNA follows: TGTGCCAGCAGTTTACGGGGGGCGGCTCCCTACGAGCAGTACTTC.

The chain employs TRBV5-4 and TRBJ1-2; 8 bases match TRBD1. The V and J ends lost 4 bases and 0 bases, in that order; junction bases with no gene match: 5. The CDR3 length is 15 residues. Germline CDR1 and CDR2: SGHNT and YYREEE (reference sequence). The chain's CDR3 is CASSTGQGPNYGYTF. The CDR3, as DNA: TGTGCCAGCAGCACTGGACAGGGTCCTAACTATGGCTACACCTTC.

J is TRBJ2-3 and V is TRBV19, with D maybe TRBD1 (5 bases). The length of the CDR3 is 15 residues. CDR1 is LNHDA and CDR2 is SQIVND in the germline V gene (reference sequence). Trimming left V 6 bases short and J 3 bases short, with 16 bases between. The CDR3 is CASSKGPGKTDTQYF. DNA for the CDR3: TGTGCCAGTAGCAAGGGTCCAGGGAAAACAGATACGCAGTATTTT.

To note about this clone: An end of the junction differs from the germline gene, which may be a read error. In nucleotides, the CDR3 is TGTGCCAGCAGCCTTGACACGGGACAATCCCTTCGGGACTTC. Its translation is CASSLDTGQSLRDF. The chain carries TRBV5-5 and TRBJ2-7, with a weak D call TRBD1 (6 bases). The CDR3 has 14 amino acids. CDR1 is SGHKS, CDR2 YYEKEE, per germline (reference sequence).

V is TRBV5-1 and J is TRBJ1-5, with D uncertain. CDR1 SGHRS and CDR2 YFSETQ come from the germline V gene. The CDR3 length is 16 residues. The germline V and J ends were trimmed by 4 bases and 1 base, with 15 bases remaining between them. The CDR3 protein is CASSPPPTFSNQPQHF. The CDR3 DNA reads as TGCGCCAGCAGCCCCCCCCCGACTTTCAGCAATCAGCCCCAGCATTTT. Full variable domain (missing parts from reference TRBV5-1 and TRBJ1-5): KAGVTQTPRYLIKTRGQQVTLSCSPISGHRSVSWYQQTPGQGLQFLFEYFSETQRNKGNFPGRFSGRQFSNSRSEMNVSTLELGDSALYLCASSPPPTFSNQPQHFGDGTRLSIL.

The rearrangement uses TRBV5-1 and TRBJ2-7; D may be TRBD2 (5 bases). CDR1 and CDR2 (germline): SGHRS, YFSETQ. V shed 2 bases and J shed 0 bases, with 6 bases lying between them. This CDR3 is 13 amino acids long. The CDR3 bases are TGCGCCAGCAGCTTTGACTACTCCTACGAGCAGTACTTC. Protein: CASSFDYSYEQYF.

The V and J genes are TRBV20-1 and TRBJ2-3; no clear D gene. This CDR3 has 11 residues. Germline loops: CDR1 DFQATT, CDR2 SNEGSKA (reference sequence). The V gene lost 6 bases and the J gene lost 4 bases, with 8 bases spanning the gap. Here the CDR3 DNA reads TGCAGTGCCAGGTGGTCAGATACGCAGTATTTT. It specifies CSARWSDTQYF.

V and J are TRBV29-1 and TRBJ2-1; 9 bases match TRBD2. The V gene end was trimmed by 7 bases and the J gene end by 6 bases; junction bases not matched to a gene: 4. CDR1 and CDR2 from the germline V gene are SQVTM and ANQGSEA. The CDR3 has 12 residues. The CDR3 DNA follows: TGCAGCGGGACTAGCGTCTCCAATGAGCAGTTCTTC. This sequence encodes CSGTSVSNEQFF.

The V and J genes are TRBV14 and TRBJ1-2; TRBD1 matches 7 bases. From germline, CDR1 is SGHDN and CDR2 FVKESK. Germline trimming cut 4 bases from V and 4 bases from J; bases unmatched to any gene: 6. This CDR3 is 14 amino acids long. For the CDR3, the DNA is TGTGCCAGCAGCCCGGGACAGAACCTCTATGGCTACACCTTC. It translates to CASSPGQNLYGYTF.

The chain employs TRBV5-1 and TRBJ2-5; the D gene is possibly TRBD1 (5 bases). Trimming removed 0 bases at V and 5 bases at J, with 11 bases between. There are 14 residues in the CDR3. CDR1 is SGHRS, CDR2 YFSETQ, per germline. The CDR3 nucleotides read TGCGCCAGCAGCTTGGTCATAGGGGTGGAGACCCAGTACTTC. Amino acid sequence: CASSLVIGVETQYF.

The J gene is TRBJ2-7, the V gene TRBV5-1, with 8 bases lining up with TRBD2. The V gene end was trimmed by 1 base and the J gene end by 2 bases; junction bases not matched to a gene: 14. Germline lookup yields CDR1 SGHRS and CDR2 YFSETQ. This CDR3 has 18 residues. For the CDR3, the DNA is TGCGCCAGCAGCTTGCAGACCAGCGGGAGAAGTTTCCCCTACGAGCAGTACTTC. Its translation is CASSLQTSGRSFPYEQYF.

V gene TRBV20-1 combines with J gene TRBJ2-7; 10 nucleotides match TRBD2. The CDR3 runs to 15 residues. CDR1 DFQATT and CDR2 SNEGSKA come from the germline V gene (reference sequence). The V and J ends lost 3 bases and 7 bases, in that order; junction bases with no gene match: 12. CDR3 in DNA: TGCAGTGCTAGTATCGTAGCGGGGGGCCTTGGGGAGCAGTACTTC. It translates to CSASIVAGGLGEQYF.

The gene calls are TRBV6-2 or TRBV6-3 and TRBJ2-5; possibly TRBD2 for D (5 bases). CDR1 and CDR2 (germline): MNHEY, SVGEGT. The CDR3 has 15 amino acids. Trimming left V 6 bases short and J 2 bases short, with 16 bases between. As DNA, the CDR3 is TGTGCCAGCAGCCGAGTCCGGACGGGGCAAGAGACCCAGTACTTC. As protein: CASSRVRTGQETQYF.

V is TRBV27 and J is TRBJ2-7; 8 bases line up with TRBD2. The length of the CDR3 is 14 residues. Trimming took 2 bases from V and 4 from J; bases not matched to a gene: 4. The V gene's germline CDR1 is MNHEY and CDR2 SMNVEV (reference sequence). CDR3 nucleotides: TGTGCCAGCAGTTTAGGGGCGGGAGGTTACGAGCAGTACTTC. This encodes CASSLGAGGYEQYF.

V and J are TRBV18 and TRBJ2-3; D is possibly TRBD2 (5 bases). Germline V lookup: CDR1 KGHSH, CDR2 LQKENI. This CDR3 contains 15 residues. V was cut by 0 bases and J by 3 bases, with 10 bases left in between. CDR3 sequence: CASSPPGSGTDTQYF. The CDR3 DNA sequence: TGTGCCAGCTCACCACCGGGGAGTGGGACAGATACGCAGTATTTT.

This chain links TRBV7-2 with TRBJ1-1, with TRBD1 as a possible D gene (6 bases). Trimming removed 5 bases from V and 6 bases from J, with 19 bases in between. Germline lookup yields CDR1 SGHTA and CDR2 FQGNSA. The CDR3 extends over 15 amino acids. CDR3 nucleotide sequence: TGTGCCAGCAGCCCCCCAGGACAGTTCCGACCTGAAGCTTTCTTT. Translating it yields CASSPPGQFRPEAFF.

The chain links TRBV5-6 to TRBJ1-1; no reliable D call. The CDR3 runs 14 residues. Germline CDR1 and CDR2: SGHDT and YYEEEE. The V gene lost 0 bases and the J gene lost 3 bases, with 9 bases spanning the gap. The CDR3 sequence is CASSLAQDYTEAFF. The CDR3 nucleotides are TGTGCCAGCAGCTTGGCCCAGGATTACACTGAAGCTTTCTTT.

The chain links TRBV11-2 to TRBJ1-1; 7 bases agree with TRBD1. Germline V lookup: CDR1 SGHAT, CDR2 FQNNGV. V lost 1 base to trimming and J lost 1 base; unmatched junction nucleotides: 9. This CDR3 has 17 amino acids. CDR3 nucleotide sequence: TGTGCCAGCAGCTTAGGACACAGGGGTTGGACGAACACTGAAGCTTTCTTT. Its translation: CASSLGHRGWTNTEAFF.

The chain employs TRBV6-6 and TRBJ2-7, with TRBD2 matching over 12 bases. CDR3 size: 14 residues. The ends lost 8 bases at V and 2 bases at J; junction bases unmatched: 4. Germline V gene lookup returns CDR1 MNHNY and CDR2 SVGAGI (reference sequence). CDR3 bases: TGTGCCAGCCGACTAGCGGGGGAACCCTACGAGCAGTACTTC. It yields the protein CASRLAGEPYEQYF.

The rearrangement joins TRBV2 to TRBJ2-6; 8 bases match TRBD2. V shed 5 bases, J shed 0 bases, and the junction held 6 bases outside the gene matches. CDR1 is SNHLY, CDR2 FYNNEI, per germline. The CDR3 runs 17 residues. The CDR3 nucleotides read TGTGCCAGCAGTCTAACGGGGACTAGCTCTGGGGCCAACGTCCTGACTTTC. Translation: CASSLTGTSSGANVLTF.